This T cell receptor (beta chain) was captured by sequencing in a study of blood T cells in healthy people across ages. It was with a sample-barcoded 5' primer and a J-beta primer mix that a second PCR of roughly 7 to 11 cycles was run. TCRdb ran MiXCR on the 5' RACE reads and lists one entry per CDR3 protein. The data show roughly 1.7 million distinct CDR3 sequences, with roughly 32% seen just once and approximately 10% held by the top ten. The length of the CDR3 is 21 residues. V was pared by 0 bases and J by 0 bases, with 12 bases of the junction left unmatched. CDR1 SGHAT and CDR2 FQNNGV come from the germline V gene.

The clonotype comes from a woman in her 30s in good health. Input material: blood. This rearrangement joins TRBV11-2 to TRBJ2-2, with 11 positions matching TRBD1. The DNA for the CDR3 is TGTGCCAGCAGCTTAGAGCCGCCGGGACAGGGGGAGGAGTCGAACACCGGGGAGCTGTTTTTT. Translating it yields CASSLEPPGQGEESNTGELFF.